This entry lists 21 T cell receptor beta chains sequenced from one sample in a study of blood T cell repertoires in COVID-19. Some clones are missing from TCRdb's copy, which holds only in-frame ones; the method was immunoSEQ multiplex PCR. The sample records 150,000 to 200,000 clones, 83% being singletons. The sample was peripheral blood. Every receptor here comes from a woman aged 70-85 years who had recovered from COVID-19.

The chain joins TRBV9 to TRBJ1-2; 7 bases align to TRBD1. This CDR3 region has 14 residues. In germline, CDR1 is SGDLS, CDR2 YYNGEE. Germline trimming cut 2 bases from V and 0 bases from J; bases unmatched to any gene: 1. CDR3 region: CASSVDRSNYGYTF. The CDR3 bases are TGTGCCAGCAGCGTGGACAGGTCTAACTATGGCTACACCTTC.

The chain joins TRBV4-1 to TRBJ2-4; maybe TRBD1 (5 bases). Germline assignment: CDR1 MGHRA and CDR2 YSYEKL. Between the trimmed V and J ends, which lost 0 bases and 6 bases, there was a span of 6 bases. The CDR3 has 13 residues. The CDR3 is CASSQDRGNIQYF. In DNA form, the CDR3 reads TGCGCCAGCAGCCAAGATAGGGGAAACATTCAGTACTTC.

This clone was observed once. This chain uses TRBV6-5 with TRBJ2-1; 9 positions agree with TRBD2. Germline V gene data show CDR1 as MNHEY and CDR2 as SVGAGI. CDR3 size: 16 residues. Losses at the gene ends were 4 bases for V and 1 base for J; bases not matched to a gene: 5. CDR3 bases: TGTGCCAGCAGTTCGTCCCTAGCGGGGTCCTACAATGAGCAGTTCTTC. Translation: CASSSSLAGSYNEQFF.

A remark on this clone: Within the sample, other DNA sequences also encode this same CDR3. This chain uses TRBV6-4 with TRBJ2-2, with D tentatively TRBD2 (7 bases). V was clipped by 9 bases and J by 7 bases, with 9 bases between them. The CDR3 length is 11 residues. In germline, CDR1 is MRHNA, CDR2 SNTAGT. CDR3 loop: CARGGGGELFF. The CDR3 coding sequence is TGTGCCAGGGGAGGGGGCGGGGAGCTGTTTTTT.

The CDR3 DNA reads TGTGCCTGGACCCCCCCCGGGGTCGTTTTTTCCGGGGAGCTGTTTTTT. Translated: CAWTPPGVVFSGELFF. The chain links TRBV30 to TRBJ2-2; the D gene is possibly TRBD2 (5 bases). This CDR3 contains 16 residues. The V end was cut by 4 bases, the J end by 6 bases, with 21 bases between. Germline CDR1 reads GTSNPN; CDR2 reads SVGIG (reference sequence).

The chain joins TRBV6-4 to TRBJ1-2; 7 bases agree with TRBD1. With 0 bases clipped from V and 6 bases from J, the junction kept 4 bases outside the gene matches. This CDR3 has 14 amino acids. Germline CDR1 MRHNA, CDR2 SNTAGT. CDR3 bases: TGTGCCAGCAGTGACTCGACAGGGAGTGATGGCTACACCTTC. Its translation: CASSDSTGSDGYTF.

The chain uses TRBV18 and TRBJ1-4, with 7 bases aligning to TRBD1. Germline lookup yields CDR1 KGHSH and CDR2 LQKENI. The CDR3 totals 15 residues. V shed 2 bases and J 7 bases; nucleotides not matched to a gene: 7. For the CDR3, the DNA is TGTGCCAGCTCACCAGCGACAGGGTTCGGTGAAAAACTGTTTTTT. This encodes CASSPATGFGEKLFF. Complete variable domain (other parts from reference TRBV18 and TRBJ1-4): NAGVMQNPRHLVRRRGQEARLRCSPMKGHSHVYWYRQLPEEGLKFMVYLQKENIIDESGMPKERFSAEFPKEGPSILRIQQVVRGDSAAYFCASSPATGFGEKLFFGSGTQLSVL.

The chain has TRBV7-6 and TRBJ1-1; D is perhaps TRBD1 (5 bases). Germline V gene data show CDR1 as SGHVS and CDR2 as FNYEAQ. Trimming stripped 3 bases from V and 8 bases from J, with 7 bases between. The CDR3 length is 11 residues. CDR3 loop: CASSFGGEAFF. Written as DNA, the CDR3 is TGTGCCAGCAGCTTCGGGGGGGAAGCTTTCTTT.

This rearrangement joins TRBV13 to TRBJ1-2, with 8 bases that match TRBD1. The germline gives CDR1 PRHDT, CDR2 FYEKMQ (reference sequence). The CDR3 length is 14 residues. V trimming: 1 base; J trimming: 4 bases; junction bases outside the gene matches: 2. CDR3: CASSLDRGVYGYTF. CDR3 DNA sequence: TGTGCCAGCAGCTTAGACAGGGGGGTCTATGGCTACACCTTC.

The V and J genes are TRBV6-1 and TRBJ1-4; 7 bases fit TRBD1. The CDR3 extends over 15 amino acids. The junction had 7 bases not matched to a gene; V was cut back by 3 bases and J by 6 bases. In germline, CDR1 is MNHNS, CDR2 SASEGT. The CDR3 sequence is CASSDVWQGDEKLFF. The DNA of the CDR3 is TGTGCCAGCAGTGATGTCTGGCAGGGGGATGAAAAACTGTTTTTT.

V is TRBV4-3 and J is TRBJ1-2; no firm D call. There are 15 residues in the CDR3. CDR1 is LGHNA, CDR2 YSLEER, per germline. V lost 1 base and J 4 bases, leaving 13 bases between the germline ends. The CDR3 DNA reads as TGCGCCAGCAGCCAAGTACACGCGGGGTCCTATGGCTACACCTTC. Its protein is CASSQVHAGSYGYTF.

The rearrangement links TRBV27 to TRBJ2-5; TRBD1 matches 8 bases. Germline CDR1 is MNHEY and CDR2 is SMNVEV (reference sequence). This CDR3 comprises 15 residues. With V trimmed by 7 bases and J by 5 bases, 12 bases remained unmatched. CDR3 sequence: CASTQGAGSEETQYF. CDR3 DNA: TGTGCCAGCACCCAGGGGGCCGGGAGTGAGGAGACCCAGTACTTC.

There are a few counts of this clone. The rearrangement uses TRBV5-6 and TRBJ2-1; 11 bases agree with TRBD1. J was trimmed by 7 bases and V by 6 bases; bases with no gene match: 12. This CDR3 contains 16 residues. Germline CDR1 is SGHDT and CDR2 is YYEEEE. The CDR3 nucleotides read TGTGCCAGCACCCGGTTAGGGACAGGGGGTGAGAATGAGCAGTTCTTC. Translated, it gives CASTRLGTGGENEQFF.

This chain joins TRBV19 and TRBJ2-7; 9 positions agree with TRBD2. Germline loops: CDR1 LNHDA, CDR2 SQIVND (reference sequence). V was pared by 4 bases and J by 5 bases, with 15 bases of the junction left unmatched. CDR3 length equals 17 residues. The CDR3 protein is CASSTQRGALGYHEQYF. The DNA of the CDR3 is TGTGCCAGTAGTACTCAGCGGGGGGCCCTTGGGTACCACGAGCAGTACTTC.

The rearrangement joins TRBV11-2 to TRBJ1-5; 7 positions agree with TRBD1. The V gene end was trimmed by 5 bases and the J gene end by 3 bases; junction bases not matched to a gene: 7. This CDR3 spans 15 amino acids. Germline values: CDR1 SGHAT, CDR2 FQNNGV. The CDR3: CASSALTGNNQPQHF. Written as DNA, the CDR3 is TGTGCCAGCAGCGCCCTGACAGGGAACAATCAGCCCCAGCATTTT.

The sample holds one count of this clone. The chain combines TRBV6-5 with TRBJ2-2; tentatively, D is TRBD2 (6 bases). Trimming removed 6 bases at V and 4 bases at J, with 12 bases between. In germline, CDR1 is MNHEY, CDR2 SVGAGI. This CDR3 is built from 14 residues. The CDR3 loop reads CASSPGGATGELFF. The CDR3 nucleotides read TGTGCCAGCAGCCCAGGCGGGGCCACCGGGGAGCTGTTTTTT.

The rearrangement uses TRBV3-1 (or the pseudogene TRBV3-2) and TRBJ1-2; D gene uncertain. The CDR3 extends over 14 amino acids. Per germline, CDR1 LGHDT and CDR2 YNNKEL (reference sequence). The germline V and J ends were trimmed by 4 bases and 6 bases, with 15 bases remaining between them. CDR3: CASSPRADPDGYTF. The CDR3 DNA is TGTGCCAGCAGCCCGAGAGCGGATCCCGATGGCTACACCTTC.

The V and J genes are TRBV2 and TRBJ2-2; tentative D call: TRBD1 (6 bases). Germline V lookup: CDR1 SNHLY, CDR2 FYNNEI. CDR3 length equals 13 residues. Trimming cost V 6 bases and J 6 bases, with 11 bases left between them. CDR3 in DNA: TGTGCCAGCAGCCCCCCAGGGGCCGGGGAGCTGTTTTTT. This encodes CASSPPGAGELFF.

V is TRBV19 and J is TRBJ2-2; 14 bases are a match to TRBD2. V trimming: 7 bases; J trimming: 8 bases; junction bases outside the gene matches: 9. Germline CDR1 and CDR2: LNHDA and SQIVND (reference sequence). This CDR3 has 16 residues. As DNA, the CDR3 is TGTGCCAGTACCCGGACTAGCGGGGGGCCAAAGGGGGAGCTGTTTTTT. Protein: CASTRTSGGPKGELFF.

The chain carries TRBV5-1 and TRBJ2-5, with a possible D match to TRBD1 (6 bases). Trimming cost V 0 bases and J 0 bases, with 12 bases left between them. Germline values: CDR1 SGHRS, CDR2 YFSETQ. The CDR3 length is 16 residues. The CDR3 reads CASSLAVDSHQETQYF. CDR3 in DNA: TGCGCCAGCAGCTTGGCCGTGGACAGCCACCAAGAGACCCAGTACTTC.

The chain has TRBV9 and TRBJ1-3; D gene unclear. The germline gives CDR1 SGDLS, CDR2 YYNGEE. The V gene lost 2 bases and the J gene lost 4 bases, with 7 bases spanning the gap. The length of the CDR3 is 13 residues. This CDR3 is CASSVTEGNTIYF. CDR3 nucleotide sequence: TGTGCCAGCAGCGTTACAGAGGGAAACACCATATATTTT.